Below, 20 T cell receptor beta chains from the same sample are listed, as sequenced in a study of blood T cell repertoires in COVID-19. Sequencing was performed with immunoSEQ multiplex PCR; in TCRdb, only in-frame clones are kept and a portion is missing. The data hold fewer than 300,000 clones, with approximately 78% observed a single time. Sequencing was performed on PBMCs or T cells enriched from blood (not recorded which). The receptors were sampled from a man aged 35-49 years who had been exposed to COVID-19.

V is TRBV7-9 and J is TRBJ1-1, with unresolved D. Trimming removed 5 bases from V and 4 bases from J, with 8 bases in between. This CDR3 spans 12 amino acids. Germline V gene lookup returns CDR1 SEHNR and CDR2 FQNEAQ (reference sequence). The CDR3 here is CASSVLSTEAFF. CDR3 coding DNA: TGTGCCAGCAGCGTTCTGAGCACTGAAGCTTTCTTT.

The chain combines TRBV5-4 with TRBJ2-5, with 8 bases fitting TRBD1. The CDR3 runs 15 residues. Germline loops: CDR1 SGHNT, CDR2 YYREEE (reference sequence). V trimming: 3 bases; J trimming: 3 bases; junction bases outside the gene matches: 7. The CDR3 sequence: CASSSGPDREETQYF. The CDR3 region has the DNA TGTGCCAGCAGCTCGGGCCCGGACAGGGAAGAGACCCAGTACTTC.

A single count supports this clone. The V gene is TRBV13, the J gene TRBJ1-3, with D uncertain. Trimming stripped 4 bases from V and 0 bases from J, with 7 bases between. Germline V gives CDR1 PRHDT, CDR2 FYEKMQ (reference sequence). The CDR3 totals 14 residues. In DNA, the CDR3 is TGTGCCAGCAGCTCCCGGAGCTCTGGAAACACCATATATTTT. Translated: CASSSRSSGNTIYF.

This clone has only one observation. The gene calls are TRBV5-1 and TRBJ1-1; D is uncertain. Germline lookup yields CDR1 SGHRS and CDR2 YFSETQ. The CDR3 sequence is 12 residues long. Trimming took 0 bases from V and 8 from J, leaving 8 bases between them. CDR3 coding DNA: TGCGCCAGCAGCTTGGGAGAGGCGGAAGCTTTCTTT. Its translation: CASSLGEAEAFF.

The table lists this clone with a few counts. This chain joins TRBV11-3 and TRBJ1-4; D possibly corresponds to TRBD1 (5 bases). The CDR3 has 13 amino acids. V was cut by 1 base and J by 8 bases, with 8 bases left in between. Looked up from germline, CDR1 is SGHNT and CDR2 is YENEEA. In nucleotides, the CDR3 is TGTGCCAGCAGCTTAGGGGGCCAGGAAAAACTGTTTTTT. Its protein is CASSLGGQEKLFF.

The CDR3 DNA reads as TGTGCCAGCAGTTTTCCTTTGTGGTCGACCCGAAGGGGCACTGAAGCTTTCTTT. Translation gives CASSFPLWSTRRGTEAFF. V and J are TRBV6-2 or TRBV6-3 and TRBJ1-1; TRBD1 is a possible D gene (5 bases). The CDR3 loop spans 18 amino acids. The V gene lost 4 bases and the J gene lost 4 bases, with 25 bases spanning the gap. Germline loops: CDR1 MNHEY, CDR2 SVGEGT.

In DNA form, the CDR3 reads TGTGCCAGCAGCCAACCCTCGGCTTGGCGGGGGAACACCGGGGAGCTGTTTTTT. Amino acids: CASSQPSAWRGNTGELFF. The chain couples TRBV3-1 (or the pseudogene TRBV3-2) to TRBJ2-2; weak D call: TRBD2 (6 bases). Trimming removed 2 bases from V and 1 base from J, with 17 bases in between. CDR1 is LGHDT, CDR2 YNNKEL, per germline (reference sequence). The CDR3 consists of 18 residues.

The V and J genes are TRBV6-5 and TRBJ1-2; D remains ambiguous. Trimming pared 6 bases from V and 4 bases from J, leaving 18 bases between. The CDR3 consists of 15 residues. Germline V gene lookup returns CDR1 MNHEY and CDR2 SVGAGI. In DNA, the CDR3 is TGTGCCAGCAGCCTCCTGAGCGGCGCCGGCTATGGCTACACCTTC. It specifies CASSLLSGAGYGYTF.

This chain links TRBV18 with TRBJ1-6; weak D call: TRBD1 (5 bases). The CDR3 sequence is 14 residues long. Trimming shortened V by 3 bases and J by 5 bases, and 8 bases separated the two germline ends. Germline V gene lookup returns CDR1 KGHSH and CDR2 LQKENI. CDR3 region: CASSPGPNNSPLHF. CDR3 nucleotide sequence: TGTGCCAGCTCACCGGGGCCTAATAATTCACCCCTCCACTTT.

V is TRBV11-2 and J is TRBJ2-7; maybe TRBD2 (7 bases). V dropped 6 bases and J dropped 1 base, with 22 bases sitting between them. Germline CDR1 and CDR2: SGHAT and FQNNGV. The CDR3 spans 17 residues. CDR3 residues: CASSESQGGWGSYEQYF. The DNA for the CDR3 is TGTGCCAGCAGTGAGTCACAGGGAGGGTGGGGTTCCTACGAGCAGTACTTC.

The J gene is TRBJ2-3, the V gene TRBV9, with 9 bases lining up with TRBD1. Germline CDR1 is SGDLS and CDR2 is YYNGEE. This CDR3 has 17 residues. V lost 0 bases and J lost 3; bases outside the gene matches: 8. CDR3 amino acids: CASSVGRRDRVTDTQYF. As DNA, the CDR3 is TGTGCCAGCAGCGTAGGCCGGCGGGACAGGGTTACAGATACGCAGTATTTT.

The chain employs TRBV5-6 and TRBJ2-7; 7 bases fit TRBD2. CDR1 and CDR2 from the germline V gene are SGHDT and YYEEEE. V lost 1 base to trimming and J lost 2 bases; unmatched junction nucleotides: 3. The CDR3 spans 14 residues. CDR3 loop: CASSLSGTAYEQYF. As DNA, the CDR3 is TGTGCCAGCAGCTTGAGCGGGACCGCCTACGAGCAGTACTTC.

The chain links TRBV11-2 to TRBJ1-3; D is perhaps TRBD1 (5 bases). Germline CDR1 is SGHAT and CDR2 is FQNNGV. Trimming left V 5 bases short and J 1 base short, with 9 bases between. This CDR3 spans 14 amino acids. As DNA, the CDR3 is TGTGCCAGCAGCCACGCAGGGTCTGGAAACACCATATATTTT. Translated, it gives CASSHAGSGNTIYF.

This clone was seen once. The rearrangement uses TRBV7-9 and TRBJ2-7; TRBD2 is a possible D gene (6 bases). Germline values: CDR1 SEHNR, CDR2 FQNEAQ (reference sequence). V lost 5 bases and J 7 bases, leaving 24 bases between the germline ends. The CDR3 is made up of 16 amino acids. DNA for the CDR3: TGTGCCAGCAGCCCGTTTCGGGGACCAGCGGCGGGGGAGCAGTACTTC. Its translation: CASSPFRGPAAGEQYF.

In DNA, the CDR3 is TGTGCCAGCAGTCGAATCACGGGATCCCGCTACGAGCAGTACTTC. This sequence encodes CASSRITGSRYEQYF. The chain has TRBV6-5 and TRBJ2-7; perhaps TRBD2 as D (5 bases). V was shortened by 5 bases and J by 3 bases, with 17 bases between the two germline ends. The CDR3 is made up of 15 amino acids. Germline loops: CDR1 MNHEY, CDR2 SVGAGI.

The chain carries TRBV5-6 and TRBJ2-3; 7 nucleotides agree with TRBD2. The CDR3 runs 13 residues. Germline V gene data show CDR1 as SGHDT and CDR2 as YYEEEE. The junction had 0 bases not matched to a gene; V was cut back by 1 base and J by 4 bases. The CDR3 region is CASSLTSADTQYF. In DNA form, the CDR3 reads TGTGCCAGCAGCTTGACTAGCGCAGATACGCAGTATTTT.

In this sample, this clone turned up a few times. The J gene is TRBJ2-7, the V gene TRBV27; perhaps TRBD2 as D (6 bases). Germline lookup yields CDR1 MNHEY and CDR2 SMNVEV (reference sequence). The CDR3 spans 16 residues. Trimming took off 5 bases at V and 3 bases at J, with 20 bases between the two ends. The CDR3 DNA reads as TGTGCCAGCAGTCCGTGGGGAGCGGGTGAATTCTACGAGCAGTACTTC. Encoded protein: CASSPWGAGEFYEQYF.

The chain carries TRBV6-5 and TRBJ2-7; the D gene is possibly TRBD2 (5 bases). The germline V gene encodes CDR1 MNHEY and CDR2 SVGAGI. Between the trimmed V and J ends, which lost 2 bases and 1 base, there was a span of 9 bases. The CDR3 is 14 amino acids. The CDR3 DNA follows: TGTGCCAGCAGTTACGTCGGGATATCCTACGAGCAGTACTTC. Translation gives CASSYVGISYEQYF.

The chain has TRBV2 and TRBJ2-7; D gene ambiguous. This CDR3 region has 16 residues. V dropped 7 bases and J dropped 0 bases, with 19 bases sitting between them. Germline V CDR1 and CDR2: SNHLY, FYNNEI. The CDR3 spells CASNDGLLAFSYEQYF. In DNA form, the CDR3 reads TGTGCCAGCAATGATGGCCTCCTCGCCTTCTCCTACGAGCAGTACTTC.

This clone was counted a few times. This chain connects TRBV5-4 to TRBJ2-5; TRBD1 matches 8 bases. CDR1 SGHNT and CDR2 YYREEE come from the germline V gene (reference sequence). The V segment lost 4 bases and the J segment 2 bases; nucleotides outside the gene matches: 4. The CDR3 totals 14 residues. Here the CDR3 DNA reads TGTGCCAGCAGCACCGGACAGGGTCAAGAGACCCAGTACTTC. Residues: CASSTGQGQETQYF.